The clone carrying this T cell receptor (beta chain) has only one observation. TCRdb re-called the 5' RACE reads with MiXCR, one entry per CDR3 protein. Of around 960,000 distinct CDR3 sequences listed, roughly 12% are singletons. Germline values: CDR1 DFQATT, CDR2 SNEGSKA (reference sequence). This CDR3 contains 13 residues. Trimming took off 2 bases at V and 4 bases at J, with 11 bases between the two ends. The entry originates in a study of identical twins. This sample also belongs to another study, concerning yellow fever vaccine responses in identical twins.

Specimen: PBMCs. V usage is TRBV20-1 and J usage is TRBJ1-1; perhaps TRBD1 as D (6 bases). The TCR sequence derives from a young woman in good health. CDR3 region: CSARNTGITEAFF. CDR3 sequence (DNA): TGCAGTGCTAGAAATACAGGGATCACTGAAGCTTTCTTT.